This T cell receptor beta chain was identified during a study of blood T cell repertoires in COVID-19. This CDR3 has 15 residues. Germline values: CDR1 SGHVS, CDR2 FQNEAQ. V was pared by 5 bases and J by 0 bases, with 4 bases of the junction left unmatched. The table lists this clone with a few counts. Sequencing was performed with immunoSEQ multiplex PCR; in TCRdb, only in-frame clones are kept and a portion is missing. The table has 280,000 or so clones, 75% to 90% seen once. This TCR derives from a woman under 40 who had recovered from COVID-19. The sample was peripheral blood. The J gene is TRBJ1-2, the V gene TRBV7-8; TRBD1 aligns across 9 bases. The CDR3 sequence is CASSLGQGSNYGYTF. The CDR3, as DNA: TGTGCCAGCAGCCTGGGACAGGGTTCTAACTATGGCTACACCTTC.